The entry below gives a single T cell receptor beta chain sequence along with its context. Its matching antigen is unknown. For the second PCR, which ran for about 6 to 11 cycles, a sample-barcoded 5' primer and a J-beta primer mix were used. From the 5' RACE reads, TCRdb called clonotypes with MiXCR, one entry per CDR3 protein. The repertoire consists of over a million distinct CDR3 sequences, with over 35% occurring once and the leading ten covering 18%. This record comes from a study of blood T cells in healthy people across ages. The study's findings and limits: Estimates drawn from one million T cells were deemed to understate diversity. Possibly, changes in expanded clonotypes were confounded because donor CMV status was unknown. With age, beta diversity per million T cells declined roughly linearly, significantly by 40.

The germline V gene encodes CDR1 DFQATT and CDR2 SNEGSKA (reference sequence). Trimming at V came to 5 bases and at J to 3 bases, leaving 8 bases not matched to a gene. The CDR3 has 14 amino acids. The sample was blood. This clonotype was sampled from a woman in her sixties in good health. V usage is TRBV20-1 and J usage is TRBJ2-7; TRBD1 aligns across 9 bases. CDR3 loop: CSADPGQGIYEQYF. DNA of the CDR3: TGCAGTGCTGATCCGGGACAGGGCATCTACGAGCAGTACTTC.